The sequence of this T cell receptor beta chain was determined in a study of T cell responses to AZD1222 COVID-19 vaccine (dated by TCRdb to the early 2020s). Broadly, across the study: Because spike-specific TCR depth and breadth did not differ between the two schedules, AZD1222 recipients who got a second dose at roughly 4 weeks were pooled with those who got a second dose at roughly 12 weeks. Enrollment into the trials was organized by age into subgroups of 18-55, 56-69 and 70-plus years, and those subgroups contained roughly 150, 30 and 60 TCR-sequenced participants, respectively. TCR sequencing was performed for about 240 trial participants, of whom about 200 were given two doses of AZD1222 and around 25 were given two doses of MenACWY control vaccine.

The paper as a whole reports these results and caveats: A significant rise in spike-specific TCR breadth and depth was observed after two AZD1222 doses relative to day 0 and relative to MenACWY recipients. Because no day 14 peak-response samples were available, repertoires were characterized only after the peak T cell response. Conclusions about previously exposed vaccinees are limited, since just 5 to 7 AZD1222 recipients were seropositive for SARS-CoV-2 at baseline. In the small 56-69-year group, the increase in depth fell short of significance, most likely because of low power. CD4 TCRs associated with the vaccine covered the entire spike protein, and the dominant responses were in regions 160-218 and 743-854. Nearly half of unique spike-specific TCRs reportedly recognized epitopes outside regions mutated in the B.1.351 and B.1.1.7 variants. Participants were mostly white British, with more females than males. The authors suggested clonal diversity may have been underestimated.

What the time point label conveys for this sample: baseline before first vaccination. Vaccinee samples were obtained from the UK trials COV001 and COV002, which included a single-blind randomized controlled phase 2/3 trial of AZD1222 (ChAdOx1 nCoV-19) in healthy adults. Trial participant PBMC samples were collected at day 0 and day 28 after the second dose for TCRbeta chain sequencing. To note about this clone: What this receptor recognizes is not known. No base-level quality is on record; no much larger clone is a single base apart.

The CDR3 regions of human TCRbeta chains were analyzed by immunosequencing. The authors processed their data as follows. Repertoire TCRs were matched against a reference library of SARS-CoV-2-specific TCRs generated with the MIRA antigen-specificity platform. Breadth was defined as the fraction of unique TCRs that were SARS-CoV-2-associated. Depth was defined as the fraction of total T cells that were SARS-CoV-2-associated. Each spike-specific TCR was assigned to its reactive spike region and to a CD4 or CD8 class using the MIRA data. Log10-transformed breadth and depth values were compared by one-way ANOVA with Sidak's multiple comparisons tests. TCRdb's version of the immuneACCESS table is confined to in-frame rearrangements and falls short of the full clone set. An unresolved V gene accounts for under half of the shortfall where checked; the remainder is of unknown origin. V and J calls plus clone size are reproduced from that table; the DNA served to infer D and trimming. Here the sample has under 150,000 clones; about 92% occur a single time. The ten most abundant clones make up 1.5% to 2% of the sample.

The germline V and J ends show losses of 7 bases and 10 bases respectively, and no gene match explains 10 bases of the junction. For CDR1 and CDR2, the germline V gene lists SNHLY and FYNNEI. From its cysteine to its phenylalanine, the CDR3 spans 15 amino acids. CDR3 DNA only is kept here, 45 bases in frame from base 1. The receptor was isolated from an adult in good health. This chain is built from TRBV2 and TRBJ1-6, and 10 bases in between align with TRBD1. The sample in question was peripheral blood, obtained on day 0 of AZD1222 vaccination. The sequence in DNA is TGTGCCAGCAACCGAGGACAGGGGGAAGGATCACCCCTCCACTTT. Its protein product is CASNRGQGEGSPLHF.